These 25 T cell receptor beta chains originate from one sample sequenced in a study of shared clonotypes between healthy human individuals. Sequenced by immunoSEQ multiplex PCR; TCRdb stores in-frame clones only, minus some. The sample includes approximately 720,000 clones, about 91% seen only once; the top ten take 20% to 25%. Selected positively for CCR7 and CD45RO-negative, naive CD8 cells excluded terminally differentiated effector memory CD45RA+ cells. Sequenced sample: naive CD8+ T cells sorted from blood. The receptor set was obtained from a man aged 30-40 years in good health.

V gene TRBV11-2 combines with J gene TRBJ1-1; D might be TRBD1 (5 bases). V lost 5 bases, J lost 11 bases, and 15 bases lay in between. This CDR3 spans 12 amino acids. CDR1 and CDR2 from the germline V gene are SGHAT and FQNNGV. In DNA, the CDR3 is TGTGCCAGCAGCCAGGGACCAACGGCGGCTTTCTTT. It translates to CASSQGPTAAFF.

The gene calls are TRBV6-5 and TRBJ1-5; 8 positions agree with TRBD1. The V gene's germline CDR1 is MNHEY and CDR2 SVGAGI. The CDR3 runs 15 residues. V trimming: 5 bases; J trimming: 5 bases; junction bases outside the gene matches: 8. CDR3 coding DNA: TGTGCCAGCAGTGTCGACAGGGGACGGGATCAGCCCCAGCATTTT. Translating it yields CASSVDRGRDQPQHF.

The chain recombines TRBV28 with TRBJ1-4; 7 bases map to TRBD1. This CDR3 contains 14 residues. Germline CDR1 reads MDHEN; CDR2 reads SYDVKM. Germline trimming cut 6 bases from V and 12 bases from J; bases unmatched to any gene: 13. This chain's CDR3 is CASRARTGPRELFF. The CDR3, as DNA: TGTGCCAGCAGGGCGAGGACAGGCCCCAGGGAACTGTTTTTT.

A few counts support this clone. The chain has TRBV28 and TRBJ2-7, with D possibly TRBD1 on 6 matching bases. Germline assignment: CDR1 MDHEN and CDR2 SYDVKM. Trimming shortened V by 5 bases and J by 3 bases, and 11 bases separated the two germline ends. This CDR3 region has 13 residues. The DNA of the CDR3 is TGTGCCAGCAGTCCCCGACAGGTCTACGAGCAGTACTTC. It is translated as CASSPRQVYEQYF.

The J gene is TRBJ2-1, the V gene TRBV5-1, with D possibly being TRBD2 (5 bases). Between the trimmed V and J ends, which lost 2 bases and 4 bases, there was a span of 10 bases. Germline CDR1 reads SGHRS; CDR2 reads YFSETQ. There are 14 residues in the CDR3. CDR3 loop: CASSFWTSYNEQFF. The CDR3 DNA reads TGCGCCAGCAGCTTTTGGACTTCGTACAATGAGCAGTTCTTC.

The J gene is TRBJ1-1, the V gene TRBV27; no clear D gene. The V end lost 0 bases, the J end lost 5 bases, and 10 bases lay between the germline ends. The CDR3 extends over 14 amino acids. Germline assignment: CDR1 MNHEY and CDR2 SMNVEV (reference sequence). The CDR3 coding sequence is TGTGCCAGCAGTTTATCGACGGGGTGGACTGAAGCTTTCTTT. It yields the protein CASSLSTGWTEAFF.

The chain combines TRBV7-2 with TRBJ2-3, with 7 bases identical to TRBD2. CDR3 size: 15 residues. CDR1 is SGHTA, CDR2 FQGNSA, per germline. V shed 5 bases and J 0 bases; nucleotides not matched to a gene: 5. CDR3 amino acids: CASSPGTTSTDTQYF. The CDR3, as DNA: TGTGCCAGCAGCCCGGGGACTACCAGCACAGATACGCAGTATTTT.

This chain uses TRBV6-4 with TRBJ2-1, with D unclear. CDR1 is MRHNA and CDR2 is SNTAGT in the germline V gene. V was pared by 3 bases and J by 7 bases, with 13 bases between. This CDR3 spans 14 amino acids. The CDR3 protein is CASSESFFANEQFF. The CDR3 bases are TGTGCCAGCAGTGAGAGTTTCTTTGCGAATGAGCAGTTCTTC.

The CDR3 nucleotides are TGCGCCAGCAGCCAAGCAAGGACTAGTGGAAGTGAGCAGTTCTTC. This codes for CASSQARTSGSEQFF. The chain links TRBV4-3 to TRBJ2-1; TRBD2 agrees at 7 bases. Germline V lookup: CDR1 LGHNA, CDR2 YSLEER. The CDR3 length is 15 residues. With V trimmed by 1 base and J by 9 bases, 9 bases remained unmatched.

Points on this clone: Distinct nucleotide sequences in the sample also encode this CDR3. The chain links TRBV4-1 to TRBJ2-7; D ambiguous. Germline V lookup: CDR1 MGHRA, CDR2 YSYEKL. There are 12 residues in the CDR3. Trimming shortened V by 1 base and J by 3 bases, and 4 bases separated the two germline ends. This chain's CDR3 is CASSQGGYEQYF. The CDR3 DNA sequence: TGCGCCAGCAGCCAAGGGGGCTACGAGCAGTACTTC.

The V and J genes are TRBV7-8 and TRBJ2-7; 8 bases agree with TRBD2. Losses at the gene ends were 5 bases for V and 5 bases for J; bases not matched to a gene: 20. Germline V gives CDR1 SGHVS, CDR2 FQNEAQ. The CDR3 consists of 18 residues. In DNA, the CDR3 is TGTGCCAGCAGCCTCCTATGGGGGCGGGAGCGGGAGTTGGACGAGCAGTACTTC. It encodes CASSLLWGRERELDEQYF.

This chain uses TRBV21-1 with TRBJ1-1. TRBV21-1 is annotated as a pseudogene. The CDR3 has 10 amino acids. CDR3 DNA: TGTGCCTATCGACACCTAGTAGCTTTCTTT. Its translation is CAYRHLVAFF.

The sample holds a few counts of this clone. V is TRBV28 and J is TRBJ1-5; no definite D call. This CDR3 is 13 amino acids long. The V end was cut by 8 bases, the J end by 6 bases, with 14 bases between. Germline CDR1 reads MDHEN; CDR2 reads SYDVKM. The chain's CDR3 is CASARRPFQPQHF. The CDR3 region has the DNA TGTGCCAGCGCTAGACGGCCGTTTCAGCCCCAGCATTTT.

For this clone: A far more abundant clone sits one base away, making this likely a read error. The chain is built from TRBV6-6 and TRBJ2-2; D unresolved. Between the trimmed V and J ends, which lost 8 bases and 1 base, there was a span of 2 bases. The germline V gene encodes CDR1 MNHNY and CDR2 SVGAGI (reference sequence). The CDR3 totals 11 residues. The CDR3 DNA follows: TGTGCCAGCTGGAACACCGGGGAGCTGTTTTTT. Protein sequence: CASWNTGELFF.

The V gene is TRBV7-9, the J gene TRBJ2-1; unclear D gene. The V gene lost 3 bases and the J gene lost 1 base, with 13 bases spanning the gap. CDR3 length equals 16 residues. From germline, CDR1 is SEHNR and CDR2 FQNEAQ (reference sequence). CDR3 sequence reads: CASSLSTGRSYNEQFF. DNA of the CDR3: TGTGCCAGCAGCTTGTCGACGGGCAGATCCTACAATGAGCAGTTCTTC.

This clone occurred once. The CDR3 DNA sequence: TGTGCCAGCAGTATGGGACAGGGAGTGGGCAATGAGCAGTTCTTC. Translated, it gives CASSMGQGVGNEQFF. The chain uses TRBV6-4 and TRBJ2-1; 9 nucleotides match TRBD1. V lost 5 bases and J lost 6; bases outside the gene matches: 8. The CDR3 is 15 residues long. Per germline, CDR1 MRHNA and CDR2 SNTAGT.

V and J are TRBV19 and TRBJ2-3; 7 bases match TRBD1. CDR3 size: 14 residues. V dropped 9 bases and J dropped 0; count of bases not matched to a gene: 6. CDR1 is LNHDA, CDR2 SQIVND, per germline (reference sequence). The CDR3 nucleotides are TGTGCCAGGGAGGCAGGGGGTAGCACAGATACGCAGTATTTT. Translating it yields CAREAGGSTDTQYF.

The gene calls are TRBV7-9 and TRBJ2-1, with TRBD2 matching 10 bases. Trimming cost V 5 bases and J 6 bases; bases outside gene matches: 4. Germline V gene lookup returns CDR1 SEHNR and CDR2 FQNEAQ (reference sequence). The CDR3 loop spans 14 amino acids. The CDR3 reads CASSPGLAINEQFF. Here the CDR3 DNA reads TGTGCCAGCAGCCCGGGACTAGCGATCAATGAGCAGTTCTTC.

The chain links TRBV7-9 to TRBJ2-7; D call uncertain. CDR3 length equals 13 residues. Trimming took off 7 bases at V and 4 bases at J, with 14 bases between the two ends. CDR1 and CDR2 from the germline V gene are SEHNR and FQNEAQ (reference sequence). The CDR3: CASTGPLGYEQYF. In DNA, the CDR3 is TGTGCCAGCACAGGACCTCTGGGGTACGAGCAGTACTTC.

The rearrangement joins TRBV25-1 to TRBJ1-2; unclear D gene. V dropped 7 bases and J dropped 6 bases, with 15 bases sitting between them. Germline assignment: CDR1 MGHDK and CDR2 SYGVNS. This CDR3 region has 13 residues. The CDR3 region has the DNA TGTGCCAGCACCGACGGTAGTTCCCATGGCTACACCTTC. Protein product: CASTDGSSHGYTF.

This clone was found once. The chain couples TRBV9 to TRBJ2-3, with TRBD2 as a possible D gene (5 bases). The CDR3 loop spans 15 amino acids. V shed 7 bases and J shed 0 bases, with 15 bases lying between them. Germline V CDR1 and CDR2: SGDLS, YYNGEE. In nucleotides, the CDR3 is TGTGCCAGCTCTGGGAGTCGGACTAGCACAGATACGCAGTATTTT. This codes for CASSGSRTSTDTQYF.

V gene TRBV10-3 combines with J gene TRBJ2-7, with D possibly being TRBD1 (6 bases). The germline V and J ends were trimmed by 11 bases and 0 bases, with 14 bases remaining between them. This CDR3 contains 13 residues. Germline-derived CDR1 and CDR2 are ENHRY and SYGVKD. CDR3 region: CAVGTPNSYEQYF. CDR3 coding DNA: TGTGCCGTCGGGACACCCAACTCCTACGAGCAGTACTTC.

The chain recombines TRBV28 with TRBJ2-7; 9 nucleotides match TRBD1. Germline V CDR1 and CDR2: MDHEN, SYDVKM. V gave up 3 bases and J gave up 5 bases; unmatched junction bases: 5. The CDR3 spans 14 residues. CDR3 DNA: TGTGCCAGCAGTTTTACAGGGGGCTGGGACGAGCAGTACTTC. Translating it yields CASSFTGGWDEQYF.

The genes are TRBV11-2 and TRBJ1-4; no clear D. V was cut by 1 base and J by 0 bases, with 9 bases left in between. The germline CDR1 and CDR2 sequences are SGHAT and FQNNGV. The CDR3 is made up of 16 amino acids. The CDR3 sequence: CASSLGRGATNEKLFF. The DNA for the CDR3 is TGTGCCAGCAGCTTAGGACGGGGAGCAACTAATGAAAAACTGTTTTTT.

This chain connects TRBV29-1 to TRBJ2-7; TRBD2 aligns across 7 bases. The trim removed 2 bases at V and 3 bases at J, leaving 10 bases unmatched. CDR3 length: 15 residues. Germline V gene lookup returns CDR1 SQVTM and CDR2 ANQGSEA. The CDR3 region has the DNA TGCAGCGTTGAATTAGCTTCTAGCGGATACTACGAGCAGTACTTC. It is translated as CSVELASSGYYEQYF.